The clone carrying this T cell receptor (beta chain) has only a few counts. The data derive from a study of shared clonotypes between healthy human individuals. Germline values: CDR1 SGHNT, CDR2 YYREEE (reference sequence). The CDR3 is 16 amino acids. V gave up 3 bases and J gave up 2 bases; unmatched junction bases: 3. Here immunoSEQ multiplex PCR was the method, and the copy in TCRdb shows in-frame clones only, minus some. Of hundreds of thousands of clones listed, around 77% were seen once; the top ten hold approximately 12%. Sequencing was done on a sample of PBMCs. The source is a woman aged 40 to 50 in good health. Some clones in this sample may be carry-over from other donors' samples. This chain connects TRBV5-4 to TRBJ2-3; 13 bases are a match to TRBD2. The CDR3, as DNA: TGTGCCAGCAGCTCGGGACTAGCGGGGATCACAGATACGCAGTATTTT. Amino acids: CASSSGLAGITDTQYF.